This TCR beta chain was recorded in a study of T-cell reconstitution after alpha-beta-depleted transplantation in children listed by TCRdb under 2016. About the investigation overall: The study quantitatively tracked T-cell immune reconstitution after TCRalphabeta/CD19-depleted allogeneic hematopoietic cell transplantation in children using TCR repertoire profiling.

This clonotype was picked up many times. It lacks a known antigen. One base away there is no much larger clone; base qualities are not given. Receptors were amplified or captured by PCR. The sequencer was an Illumina HiSeq 2500. TCR library preparation used molecular barcoding, with unique molecular identifiers applied to normalize quantification of the TCRbeta repertoire. Starting from the raw public reads, TCRdb applied fastp trimming at Q25, assembled clones with MiXCR and retained in-frame beta chains. Records with the same CDR3 protein are collapsed into one entry carrying the most frequent genes and DNA. A total of some 100,000 distinct CDR3 sequences appear in this sample, around 22% of them only once. The biggest ten clones account for 20% to 25% of the sample. The label giving this sample's treatment or condition can be read as: allogeneic hematopoietic cell transplantation with graft depleted of TCRalphabeta T cells and CD19 B cells. The transplant recipients were children given TCRalphabeta/CD19-depleted allogeneic hematopoietic cell grafts.

On the study overall, not on this receptor specifically: Over subsequent months, a decline in hyperexpanded clone frequencies was noted, and after one year, T-cell counts and TCRbeta diversity were mostly ascribed to newly produced T cells. The high TCRbeta diversity at day 60 in some patients was ascribed to recipient T cells and intrathymic progenitors that had survived conditioning. The apparently early alphabetaT-cell count recovery about two months after transplant was reportedly dependent on only several hundred rapidly expanded clones derived from non-depleted graft cells.

The V end loses 8 bases and the J end loses 5 bases, and a stretch of 16 bases separates them. The CDR3 runs 13 amino acids, cysteine and phenylalanine included. Only the CDR3 part of the read is kept: 39 bases, read in frame from the first base. The germline V gene sets CDR1 to KGHSH and CDR2 to LQKENI. The source of this sequence is a boy aged 2 to 9 with acute lymphoblastic leukemia, due to receive a stem cell transplant. The sample was PBMCs, taken before TCRalphabeta/CD19-depleted stem cell transplant. This chain joins TRBV18 to TRBJ2-7, with TRBD1 as a weak D call on 6 bases. CDR3 loop: CASGPGTTNEQYF. At the DNA level, the sequence is TGTGCCAGCGGCCCCGGGACAACTAACGAGCAGTACTTC.